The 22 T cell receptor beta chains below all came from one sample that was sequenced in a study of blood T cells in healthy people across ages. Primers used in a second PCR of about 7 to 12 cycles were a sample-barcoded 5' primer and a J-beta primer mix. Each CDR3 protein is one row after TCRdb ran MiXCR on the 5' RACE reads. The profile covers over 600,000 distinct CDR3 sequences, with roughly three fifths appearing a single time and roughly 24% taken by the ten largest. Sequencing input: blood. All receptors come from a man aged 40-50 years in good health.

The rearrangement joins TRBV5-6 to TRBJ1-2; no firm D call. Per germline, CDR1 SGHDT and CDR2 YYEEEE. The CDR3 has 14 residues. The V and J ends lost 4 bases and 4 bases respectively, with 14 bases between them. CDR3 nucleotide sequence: TGTGCCAGCAGCGTTAGTGGCAGAACCTATGGCTACACCTTC. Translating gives CASSVSGRTYGYTF.

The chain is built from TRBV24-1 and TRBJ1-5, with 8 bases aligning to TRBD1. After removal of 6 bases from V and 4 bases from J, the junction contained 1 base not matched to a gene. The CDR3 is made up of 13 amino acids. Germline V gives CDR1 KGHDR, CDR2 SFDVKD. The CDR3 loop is CATSRTGNQPQHF. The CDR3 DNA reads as TGTGCCACCAGTCGGACAGGGAATCAGCCCCAGCATTTT.

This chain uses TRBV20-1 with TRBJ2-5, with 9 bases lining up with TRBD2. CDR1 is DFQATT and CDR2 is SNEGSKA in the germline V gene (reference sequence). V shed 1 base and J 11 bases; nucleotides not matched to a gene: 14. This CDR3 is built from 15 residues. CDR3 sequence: CSARGSGRSLGEQYF. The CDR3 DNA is TGCAGTGCTAGAGGTAGCGGGAGATCCCTTGGGGAGCAGTACTTC.

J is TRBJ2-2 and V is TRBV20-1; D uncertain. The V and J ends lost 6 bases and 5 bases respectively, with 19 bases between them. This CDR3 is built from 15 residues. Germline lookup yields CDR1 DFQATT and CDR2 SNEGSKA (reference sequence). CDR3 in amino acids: CSAGNSPRGTGELFF. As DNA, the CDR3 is TGCAGTGCCGGCAATTCCCCCCGAGGTACCGGGGAGCTGTTTTTT.

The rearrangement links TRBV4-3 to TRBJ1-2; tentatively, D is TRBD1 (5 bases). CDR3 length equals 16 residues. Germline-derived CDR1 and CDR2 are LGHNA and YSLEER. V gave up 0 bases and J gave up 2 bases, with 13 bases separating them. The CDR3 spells CASSQELITGNYGYTF. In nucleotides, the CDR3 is TGCGCCAGCAGCCAAGAACTCATTACAGGAAACTATGGCTACACCTTC.

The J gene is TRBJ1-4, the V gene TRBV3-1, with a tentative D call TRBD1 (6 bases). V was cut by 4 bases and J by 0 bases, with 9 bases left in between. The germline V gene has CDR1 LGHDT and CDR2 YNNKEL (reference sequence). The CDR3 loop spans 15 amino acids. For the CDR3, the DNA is TGTGCCAGCAGCCGGCAGGGGTCAACTAATGAAAAACTGTTTTTT. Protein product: CASSRQGSTNEKLFF.

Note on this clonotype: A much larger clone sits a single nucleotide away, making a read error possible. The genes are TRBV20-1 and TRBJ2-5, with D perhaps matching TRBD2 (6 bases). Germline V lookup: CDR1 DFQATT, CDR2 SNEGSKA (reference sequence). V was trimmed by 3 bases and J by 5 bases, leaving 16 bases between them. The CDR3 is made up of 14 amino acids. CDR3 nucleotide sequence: TGCAGTGCTAGGGAGGGCAGGCCAAGGGAGACCCAGTACTTC. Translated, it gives CSAREGRPRETQYF.

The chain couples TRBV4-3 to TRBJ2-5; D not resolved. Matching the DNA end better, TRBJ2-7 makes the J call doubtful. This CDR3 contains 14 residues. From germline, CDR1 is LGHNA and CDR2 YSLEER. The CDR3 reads CASSRDPISGEQYF. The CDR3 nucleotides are TGCGCCAGCAGCCGCGACCCAATTTCGGGCGAGCAGTACTTC.

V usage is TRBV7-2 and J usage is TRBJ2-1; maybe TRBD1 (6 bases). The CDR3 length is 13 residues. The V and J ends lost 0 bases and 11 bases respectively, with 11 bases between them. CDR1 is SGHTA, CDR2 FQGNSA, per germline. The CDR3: CASSLADRTKQFF. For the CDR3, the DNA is TGTGCCAGCAGCTTAGCGGACAGAACAAAGCAGTTCTTC. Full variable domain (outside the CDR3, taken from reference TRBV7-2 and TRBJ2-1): GAGVSQSPSNKVTEKGKDVELRCDPISGHTALYWYRQSLGQGLEFLIYFQGNSAPDKSGLPSDRFSAERTGGSVSTLTIQRTQQEDSAVYLCASSLADRTKQFFGPGTRLTVL.

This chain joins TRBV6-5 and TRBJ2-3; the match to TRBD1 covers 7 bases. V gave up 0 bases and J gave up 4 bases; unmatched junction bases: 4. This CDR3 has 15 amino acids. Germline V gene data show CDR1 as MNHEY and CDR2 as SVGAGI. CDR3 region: CASSYSSQGADTQYF. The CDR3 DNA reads TGTGCCAGCAGTTACTCGTCCCAGGGGGCAGATACGCAGTATTTT.

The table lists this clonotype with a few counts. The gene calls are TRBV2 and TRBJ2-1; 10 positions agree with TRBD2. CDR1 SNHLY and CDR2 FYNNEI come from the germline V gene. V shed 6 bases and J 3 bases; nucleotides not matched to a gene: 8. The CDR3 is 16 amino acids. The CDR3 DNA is TGTGCCAGCAGCATATCTAGCGGGAGTGTCTACAATGAGCAGTTCTTC. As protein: CASSISSGSVYNEQFF.

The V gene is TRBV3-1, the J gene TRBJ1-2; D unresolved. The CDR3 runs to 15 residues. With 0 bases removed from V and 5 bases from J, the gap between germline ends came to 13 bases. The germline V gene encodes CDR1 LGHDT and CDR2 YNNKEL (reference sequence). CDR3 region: CASSQDMGRPYGYTF. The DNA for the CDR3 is TGTGCCAGCAGCCAAGATATGGGCAGGCCGTATGGCTACACCTTC.

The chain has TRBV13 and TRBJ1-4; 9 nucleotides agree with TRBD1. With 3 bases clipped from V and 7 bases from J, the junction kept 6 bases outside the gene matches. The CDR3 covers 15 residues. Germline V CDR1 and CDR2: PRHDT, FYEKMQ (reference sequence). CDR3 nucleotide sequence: TGTGCCAGCAGCTTGAAGGGACAGGGAGGTGAAAAACTGTTTTTT. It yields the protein CASSLKGQGGEKLFF.

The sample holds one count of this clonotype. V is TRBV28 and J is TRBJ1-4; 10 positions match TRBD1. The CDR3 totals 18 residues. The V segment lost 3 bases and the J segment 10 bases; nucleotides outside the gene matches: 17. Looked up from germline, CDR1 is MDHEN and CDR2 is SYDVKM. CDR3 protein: CASSLGGQGSLEGGKLFF. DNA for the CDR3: TGTGCCAGCAGTTTGGGGGGACAGGGGTCGTTAGAAGGGGGAAAACTGTTTTTT.

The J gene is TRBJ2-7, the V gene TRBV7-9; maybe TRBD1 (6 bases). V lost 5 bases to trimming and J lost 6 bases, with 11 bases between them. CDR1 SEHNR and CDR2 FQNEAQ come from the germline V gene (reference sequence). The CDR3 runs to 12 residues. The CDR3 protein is CASSPDRSEQYF. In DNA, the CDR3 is TGTGCCAGCAGCCCTGACAGGTCCGAGCAGTACTTC. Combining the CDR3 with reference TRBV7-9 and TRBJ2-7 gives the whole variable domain DTGVSQNPRHKITKRGQNVTFRCDPISEHNRLYWYRQTLGQGPEFLTYFQNEAQLEKSRLLSDRFSAERPKGSFSTLEIQRTEQGDSAMYLCASSPDRSEQYFGPGTRLTVT.

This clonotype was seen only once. The CDR3 here is CASSPLGQVVLSEQFF. As DNA, the CDR3 is TGTGCCAGCAGCCCACTTGGTCAGGTGGTTTTGAGTGAGCAGTTCTTC. V and J are TRBV4-2 and TRBJ2-1, with D unclear. The CDR3 spans 16 residues. V lost 4 bases and J 9 bases, leaving 22 bases between the germline ends. Germline-derived CDR1 and CDR2 are LGHNA and YNFKEQ.

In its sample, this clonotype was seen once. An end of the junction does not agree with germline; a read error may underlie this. In nucleotides, the CDR3 is TGTGCCAGTACCGTAACGGGCAAACACAATGAGCGGTTCTTC. Translating gives CASTVTGKHNERFF. The chain carries TRBV6-2 or TRBV6-3 and TRBJ2-1, with D unresolved. The CDR3 loop spans 14 amino acids. The germline V gene encodes CDR1 MNHEY and CDR2 SVGEGT.

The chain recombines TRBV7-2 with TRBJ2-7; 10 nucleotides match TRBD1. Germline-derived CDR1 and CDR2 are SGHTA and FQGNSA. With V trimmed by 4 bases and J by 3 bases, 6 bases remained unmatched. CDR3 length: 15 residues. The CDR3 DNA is TGTGCCAGCAGCTCCACCGGGACAGGGGACTACGAGCAGTACTTC. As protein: CASSSTGTGDYEQYF.

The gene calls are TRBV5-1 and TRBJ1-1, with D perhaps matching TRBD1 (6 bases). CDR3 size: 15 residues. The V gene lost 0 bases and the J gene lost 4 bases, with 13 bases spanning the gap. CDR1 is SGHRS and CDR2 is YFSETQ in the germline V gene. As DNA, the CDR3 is TGCGCCAGCAGCTTGGGGGGGGCAGGACGCACTGAAGCTTTCTTT. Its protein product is CASSLGGAGRTEAFF.

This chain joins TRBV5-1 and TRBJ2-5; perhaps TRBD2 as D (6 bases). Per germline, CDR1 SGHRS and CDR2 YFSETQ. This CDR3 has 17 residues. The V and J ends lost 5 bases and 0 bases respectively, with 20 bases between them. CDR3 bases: TGCGCCAGCAGGCCGGGGGTCGGGACCAAACACCAAGAGACCCAGTACTTC. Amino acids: CASRPGVGTKHQETQYF. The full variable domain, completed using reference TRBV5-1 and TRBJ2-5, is KAGVTQTPRYLIKTRGQQVTLSCSPISGHRSVSWYQQTPGQGLQFLFEYFSETQRNKGNFPGRFSGRQFSNSRSEMNVSTLELGDSALYLCASRPGVGTKHQETQYFGPGTRLLVL.

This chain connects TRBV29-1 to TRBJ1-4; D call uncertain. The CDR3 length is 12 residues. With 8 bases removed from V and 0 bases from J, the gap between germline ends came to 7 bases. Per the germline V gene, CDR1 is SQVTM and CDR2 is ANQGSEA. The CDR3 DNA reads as TGCAGCATCGGTGCAACTAATGAAAAACTGTTTTTT. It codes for CSIGATNEKLFF.

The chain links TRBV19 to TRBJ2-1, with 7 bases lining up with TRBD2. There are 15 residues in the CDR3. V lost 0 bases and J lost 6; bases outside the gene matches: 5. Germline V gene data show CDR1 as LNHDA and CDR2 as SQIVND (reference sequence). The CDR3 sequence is CASSIDLAELNEQFF. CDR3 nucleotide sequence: TGTGCCAGTAGTATAGACCTAGCGGAGCTCAATGAGCAGTTCTTC.